Shown below are 27 T cell receptor beta chains from a single sample sequenced in a study of vaccination and CD4 T cells after COVID-19. CD4+ T cells that had been cultured provided DNA sequenced with the Oncomine TCR Beta short-read assay. TCRdb passed the PCR reads through MiXCR, listing each CDR3 protein once. The data contain roughly 24,000 distinct CDR3 sequences, less than 50% of them singletons. The antigens these receptors bind are not known. Specified treatment: roughly 11-day PBMC culture with coronavirus spike peptide pools or control peptides (ViraFEST assay). Specimen: CD4+ T cells from blood, cultured in vitro. These receptors originate from a human donor who had recovered from COVID-19.

This clonotype has a handful of counts. J is TRBJ1-5 and V is TRBV20-1; no firm D call. V lost 4 bases to trimming and J lost 5 bases, with 12 bases between them. Per the germline V gene, CDR1 is DFQATT and CDR2 is SNEGSKA (reference sequence). CDR3 length: 13 residues. The chain's CDR3 is CSATASYDQPQHF. For the CDR3, the DNA is TGCAGTGCTACCGCGAGTTACGATCAGCCCCAGCATTTT.

This clonotype showed up just a few times. The chain employs TRBV6-5 and TRBJ1-2; weak D call: TRBD1 (6 bases). V was pared by 0 bases and J by 4 bases, with 9 bases between. CDR3 length: 14 amino acids. Germline V gene data show CDR1 as MNHEY and CDR2 as SVGAGI. CDR3 protein: CASSYSGRGYGYTF. Written as DNA, the CDR3 is TGTGCCAGCAGTTACTCGGGCAGGGGCTATGGCTACACCTTC.

The CDR3 DNA sequence: TGTGCCACCAGTGACCCGAGGCGGGGTACTGGAAACACCATATATTTT. Protein: CATSDPRRGTGNTIYF. V and J are TRBV24-1 and TRBJ1-3; D remains ambiguous. Trimming pared 4 bases from V and 2 bases from J, leaving 14 bases between. CDR3 size: 16 residues. The germline V gene encodes CDR1 KGHDR and CDR2 SFDVKD.

This clonotype was counted a few times. The chain combines TRBV24-1 with TRBJ2-1; the match to TRBD1 covers 8 bases. Germline CDR1 KGHDR, CDR2 SFDVKD. The CDR3 extends over 16 amino acids. J was trimmed by 7 bases and V by 1 base; bases with no gene match: 8. CDR3 nucleotide sequence: TGTGCCACCAGTGATTTTGACAGGGGAGGAGGGAATGAGCAGTTCTTC. Its translation is CATSDFDRGGGNEQFF.

This clonotype occurred a few times. V is TRBV2 and J is TRBJ1-1; 7 nucleotides agree with TRBD1. CDR3 length equals 14 residues. The junction had 6 bases not matched to a gene; V was cut back by 1 base and J by 7 bases. Germline V CDR1 and CDR2: SNHLY, FYNNEI. CDR3 sequence (DNA): TGTGCCAGCAGTGAAGTCCGGGACAGCCTTGAAGCTTTCTTT. This gives the protein CASSEVRDSLEAFF.

This clonotype was counted a few times. The rearrangement links TRBV19 to TRBJ2-7; tentative D call: TRBD1 (6 bases). The V and J ends lost 4 bases and 0 bases respectively, with 7 bases between them. This CDR3 has 13 residues. The germline gives CDR1 LNHDA, CDR2 SQIVND (reference sequence). The CDR3 DNA sequence: TGTGCCAGTAGTACGGACAGCTCCTACGAGCAGTACTTC. As protein: CASSTDSSYEQYF.

This clonotype was counted between two and nine times. The chain joins TRBV10-2 to TRBJ2-7; 9 bases fit TRBD1. J gave up 4 bases and V 6 bases, and 7 bases lay outside the gene matches. The CDR3 loop spans 14 amino acids. Germline lookup yields CDR1 WSHSY and CDR2 SAAADI. This CDR3 reads CASRKGQGVYEQYF. Written as DNA, the CDR3 is TGCGCCAGCAGGAAGGGACAGGGAGTTTACGAGCAGTACTTC.

This clonotype came up a few times. This chain links TRBV6-5 with TRBJ1-6; D unresolved. The CDR3 runs 17 residues. Germline lookup yields CDR1 MNHEY and CDR2 SVGAGI. V was pared by 1 base and J by 0 bases, with 10 bases between. The CDR3 sequence: CASSYWFRSSYNSPLHF. The DNA of the CDR3 is TGTGCCAGCAGTTACTGGTTCCGGAGCTCCTATAATTCACCCCTCCACTTT.

The chain combines TRBV18 with TRBJ2-7; TRBD1 matches at 9 bases. CDR1 is KGHSH, CDR2 LQKENI, per germline. Trimming removed 6 bases from V and 2 bases from J; junction bases left unmatched: 8. CDR3 length equals 15 residues. This CDR3 reads CASSPVDRGPYEQYF. The CDR3 nucleotides are TGTGCCAGCTCCCCCGTGGACAGGGGCCCCTACGAGCAGTACTTC. The complete variable domain, with remaining parts taken from reference TRBV18 and TRBJ2-7, reads NAGVMQNPRHLVRRRGQEARLRCSPMKGHSHVYWYRQLPEEGLKFMVYLQKENIIDESGMPKERFSAEFPKEGPSILRIQQVVRGDSAAYFCASSPVDRGPYEQYFGPGTRLTVT.

On this clonotype itself: This is likely a read error, given that the CDR3 carries no conserved phenylalanine or tryptophan at its end. V gene TRBV28 combines with J gene TRBJ1-2; D unresolved. V was pared by 10 bases and J by 4 bases, with 19 bases between. The CDR3 is 14 amino acids. The V gene's germline CDR1 is MDHEN and CDR2 SYDVKM. CDR3 bases: TGTGCCATCCAGTCGGGCGCCACTGCCTATGGCTACACCTCC. This encodes CAIQSGATAYGYTS.

This clonotype has more than one count but fewer than ten. CDR3 in amino acids: CASSMGGPATYEQYF. The DNA for the CDR3 is TGTGCCAGTAGTATGGGGGGACCTGCCACCTACGAGCAGTACTTC. The chain carries TRBV19 and TRBJ2-7; a weak D match, TRBD2 (6 bases). V was shortened by 3 bases and J by 2 bases, with 14 bases between the two germline ends. This CDR3 is built from 15 residues. The germline CDR1 and CDR2 sequences are LNHDA and SQIVND (reference sequence).

The genes are TRBV28 and TRBJ2-5; D is uncertain. The CDR3 spans 13 residues. V was clipped by 3 bases and J by 1 base, with 6 bases between them. Germline values: CDR1 MDHEN, CDR2 SYDVKM. CDR3 protein: CASSLGGQETQYF. The CDR3, as DNA: TGTGCCAGCAGTTTGGGCGGCCAAGAGACCCAGTACTTC.

The table lists this clonotype with a few counts. The chain is built from TRBV6-2 or TRBV6-3 and TRBJ2-7; 8 nucleotides match TRBD1. The V segment lost 1 base and the J segment 7 bases; nucleotides outside the gene matches: 3. CDR1 is MNHEY, CDR2 SVGEGT, per germline. This CDR3 region has 13 residues. The CDR3 DNA is TGTGCCAGCAGTTACTGGACAGGGCGGGAGCAGTACTTC. Its translation is CASSYWTGREQYF.

This clonotype showed up just a few times. The chain joins TRBV7-2 to TRBJ1-6; 8 bases are shared with TRBD1. This CDR3 has 15 amino acids. The germline V gene encodes CDR1 SGHTA and CDR2 FQGNSA. J lost 7 bases, V lost 1 base, and 3 bases had no gene match. The CDR3 region has the DNA TGTGCCAGCAGCTTAGATCAGGGGGCGAATTCACCCCTCCACTTT. This gives the protein CASSLDQGANSPLHF.

This sequence joins TRBV25-1 and TRBJ2-7, with TRBD1 as a possible D gene (6 bases). The germline V and J ends were trimmed by 1 base and 2 bases, with 12 bases remaining between them. The germline V gene encodes CDR1 MGHDK and CDR2 SYGVNS. This CDR3 has 15 residues. The CDR3 sequence is CASSEWGQGTYEQYF. For the CDR3, the DNA is TGTGCCAGCAGTGAATGGGGGCAGGGAACCTACGAGCAGTACTTC.

The gene calls are TRBV24-1 and TRBJ2-1, with 8 positions matching TRBD2. Trimming cost V 3 bases and J 3 bases; bases outside gene matches: 6. CDR1 and CDR2 (germline): KGHDR, SFDVKD. This CDR3 is built from 16 residues. CDR3 residues: CATSDPSAGDYNEQFF. CDR3 sequence (DNA): TGTGCCACCAGTGATCCCTCAGCGGGAGACTACAATGAGCAGTTCTTC.

V gene TRBV6-1 combines with J gene TRBJ2-7, with a possible D match to TRBD1 (6 bases). CDR3 length equals 13 residues. V was trimmed by 6 bases and J by 2 bases, leaving 11 bases between them. CDR1 and CDR2 (germline): MNHNS, SASEGT. The CDR3 region has the DNA TGTGCCAGCAGGAGAGGGGGACCCTACGAGCAGTACTTC. Translating it yields CASRRGGPYEQYF.

V gene TRBV5-6 combines with J gene TRBJ2-5; D not resolved. V was cut by 3 bases and J by 4 bases, with 4 bases left in between. This CDR3 spans 11 amino acids. Germline values: CDR1 SGHDT, CDR2 YYEEEE. In DNA, the CDR3 is TGTGCCAGCAGCTACGGAGAGACCCAGTACTTC. Protein: CASSYGETQYF.

V and J are TRBV4-2 and TRBJ2-3; maybe TRBD2 (5 bases). The CDR3 runs to 18 residues. V was trimmed by 4 bases and J by 2 bases, leaving 22 bases between them. Germline CDR1 is LGHNA and CDR2 is YNFKEQ. The CDR3 DNA sequence: TGTGCCAGCAGCCCCAACCCGAATGATAGCGCAGACACAGATACGCAGTATTTT. Protein: CASSPNPNDSADTDTQYF.

J is TRBJ1-5 and V is TRBV21-1. TRBV21-1 is a pseudogene. The CDR3 has 15 amino acids. The CDR3 sequence is CASSTRLNSNQPQHF. CDR3 bases: TGTGCCAGCAGCACGAGACTGAATAGCAATCAGCCCCAGCATTTT.

The chain recombines TRBV29-1 with TRBJ2-5; 7 bases agree with TRBD1. V gave up 7 bases and J gave up 2 bases; unmatched junction bases: 4. Germline CDR1 and CDR2: SQVTM and ANQGSEA. This CDR3 has 12 amino acids. Here the CDR3 reads CSAGTAQETQYF. For the CDR3, the DNA is TGCAGCGCCGGGACAGCTCAAGAGACCCAGTACTTC.

The chain couples TRBV20-1 to TRBJ2-7; 12 nucleotides match TRBD2. From germline, CDR1 is DFQATT and CDR2 SNEGSKA (reference sequence). Trimming at V came to 0 bases and at J to 10 bases, leaving 4 bases not matched to a gene. CDR3 size: 13 residues. For the CDR3, the DNA is TGCAGTGCTAGAGATCCGACTAGCGGGAGTCAGTACTTC. It is translated as CSARDPTSGSQYF.

The chain has TRBV6-2 or TRBV6-3 and TRBJ2-7, with 7 bases fitting TRBD2. Germline-derived CDR1 and CDR2 are MNHEY and SVGEGT. There are 17 residues in the CDR3. Trimming took 0 bases from V and 0 from J; bases not matched to a gene: 8. Here the CDR3 reads CASSYSRVRGSSYEQYF. DNA of the CDR3: TGTGCCAGCAGTTACTCGAGGGTGCGGGGGAGCTCCTACGAGCAGTACTTC.

The chain has TRBV11-3 and TRBJ2-7; no clear D gene. The CDR3 extends over 12 amino acids. Germline assignment: CDR1 SGHNT and CDR2 YENEEA. Trimming removed 4 bases from V and 7 bases from J, with 11 bases in between. Here the CDR3 DNA reads TGTGCCAGCAGCTCGACCGGGCGAGAGCAGTACTTC. Translated: CASSSTGREQYF.

The rearrangement links TRBV12-3 or TRBV12-4 to TRBJ2-5, with 7 bases that match TRBD2. The CDR3 is made up of 16 amino acids. The V segment lost 4 bases and the J segment 1 base; nucleotides outside the gene matches: 9. CDR3 in amino acids: CASSSPGGIGQETQYF. DNA of the CDR3: TGTGCCAGCAGTTCTCCGGGGGGTATAGGCCAAGAGACCCAGTACTTC.

The V call is TRBV28, the J call TRBJ2-1, with 12 bases aligning to TRBD1. Germline CDR1 is MDHEN and CDR2 is SYDVKM. The V segment lost 4 bases and the J segment 6 bases; nucleotides outside the gene matches: 4. The CDR3 spans 15 residues. This CDR3 is CASSSPGQGANEQFF. CDR3 nucleotide sequence: TGTGCCAGCAGTTCGCCGGGACAGGGGGCCAATGAGCAGTTCTTC.

This clonotype was picked up a small number of times. The CDR3 loop reads CASSLAGLPNQPQHF. Here the CDR3 DNA reads TGTGCCAGCAGCTTAGCGGGTCTCCCTAATCAGCCCCAGCATTTT. This rearrangement joins TRBV7-9 to TRBJ1-5; no clear D. Trimming removed 0 bases from V and 4 bases from J, with 10 bases in between. CDR3 size: 15 residues. In germline, CDR1 is SEHNR, CDR2 FQNEAQ (reference sequence).